These 30 T cell receptor beta chains were sequenced from one sample in a study of control samples from healthy donors and cancer patients. Only in-frame clones appear in the TCRdb table, and some are missing; sequencing was by immunoSEQ multiplex PCR. This sample has 85,000 to 90,000 clones, with more than 75% found just once. Sample: blood. These receptors were taken from a woman in her forties in good health.

The chain joins TRBV29-1 to TRBJ2-3; D is ambiguous. Germline CDR1 SQVTM, CDR2 ANQGSEA. Trimming removed 3 bases at V and 3 bases at J, with 13 bases between. The CDR3 has 14 amino acids. CDR3 region: CSVEVDRRTDTQYF. In DNA, the CDR3 is TGCAGCGTTGAGGTGGACCGCCGGACAGATACGCAGTATTTT.

The J gene is TRBJ1-6, the V gene TRBV5-6; 8 bases map to TRBD1. The V gene's germline CDR1 is SGHDT and CDR2 YYEEEE. V lost 0 bases, J lost 11 bases, and 7 bases stayed unmatched. The CDR3 has 15 amino acids. The CDR3 loop is CASSLGDRRVPPLHF. CDR3 in DNA: TGTGCCAGCAGCTTGGGGGACAGGAGGGTTCCACCCCTCCACTTT.

The V and J genes are TRBV3-1 (or the pseudogene TRBV3-2) and TRBJ2-1; D tentatively fits TRBD1 or TRBD2 (5 bases each). Germline V CDR1 and CDR2: LGHDT, YNNKEL (reference sequence). The CDR3 consists of 13 residues. V dropped 4 bases and J dropped 15 bases, with 19 bases sitting between them. This chain's CDR3 is CASSPSSRGNLFF. Written as DNA, the CDR3 is TGTGCCAGCAGCCCCTCCTCGAGGGGCAATTTGTTCTTC.

The genes are TRBV10-3 and TRBJ1-1; 8 nucleotides agree with TRBD1. Trimming removed 10 bases from V and 2 bases from J; junction bases left unmatched: 6. The CDR3 is 13 residues long. Germline V gives CDR1 ENHRY, CDR2 SYGVKD. DNA for the CDR3: TGTGCCACAGGGGGCGACTTTAACACTGAAGCTTTCTTT. This translates into CATGGDFNTEAFF.

The chain joins TRBV6-5 to TRBJ1-4; possibly TRBD1 for D (5 bases). V was trimmed by 5 bases and J by 7 bases, leaving 14 bases between them. The CDR3 loop spans 14 amino acids. CDR1 is MNHEY and CDR2 is SVGAGI in the germline V gene. The CDR3 protein is CASSRTPGGEKLFF. As DNA, the CDR3 is TGTGCCAGCAGTAGGACACCGGGCGGTGAAAAACTGTTTTTT.

The chain combines TRBV30 with TRBJ1-5; D gene uncertain. CDR1 is GTSNPN and CDR2 is SVGIG in the germline V gene (reference sequence). V was pared by 1 base and J by 4 bases, with 8 bases between. This CDR3 is 13 amino acids long. The CDR3 DNA reads as TGTGCCTGGAGTGAGGATGTGAATCAGCCCCAGCATTTT. Translation: CAWSEDVNQPQHF.

This sequence joins TRBV7-2 and TRBJ1-1; no firm D call. V was shortened by 5 bases and J by 5 bases, with 15 bases between the two germline ends. Germline V gene data show CDR1 as SGHTA and CDR2 as FQGNSA. This CDR3 comprises 14 residues. The chain's CDR3 is CASSPTLSGTEAFF. The CDR3 coding sequence is TGTGCCAGCAGCCCCACTCTCAGCGGGACTGAAGCTTTCTTT.

J is TRBJ2-6 and V is TRBV19; D gene ambiguous. The ends were cut back, 3 bases at V and 8 bases at J, with 14 bases in the middle. The CDR3 runs to 15 residues. Germline V gives CDR1 LNHDA, CDR2 SQIVND (reference sequence). In DNA, the CDR3 is TGTGCCAGTAGTATTGGAGCTAAGGAGACCAACGTCCTGACTTTC. Translated: CASSIGAKETNVLTF.

This clone was observed a few times. This rearrangement joins TRBV9 to TRBJ2-3; tentatively, D is TRBD1 or TRBD2 (5 bases each). The CDR3 runs to 15 residues. Trimming cost V 0 bases and J 6 bases, with 14 bases left between them. CDR1 SGDLS and CDR2 YYNGEE come from the germline V gene. The CDR3 sequence: CASSVGVGTRDTQYF. The CDR3 DNA is TGTGCCAGCAGCGTAGGCGTGGGGACCAGGGATACGCAGTATTTT.

The chain couples TRBV10-3 to TRBJ2-7; 11 bases map to TRBD2. V lost 5 bases and J lost 8; bases outside the gene matches: 5. The CDR3 loop spans 13 amino acids. Germline V lookup: CDR1 ENHRY, CDR2 SYGVKD. The CDR3 nucleotides are TGTGCCATCAGTCTAGCGGGGGGACCAAAGCAGTACTTC. Protein product: CAISLAGGPKQYF.

This clone was seen just once. The chain carries TRBV19 and TRBJ1-3, with TRBD1 as a possible D gene (5 bases). The V and J ends lost 5 bases and 7 bases respectively, with 12 bases between them. The CDR3 totals 13 residues. Germline-derived CDR1 and CDR2 are LNHDA and SQIVND (reference sequence). The CDR3 DNA sequence: TGTGCCAGTAGTCCAGGAGGGGACAACACCATATATTTT. Protein: CASSPGGDNTIYF.

The CDR3 protein is CASSFRLAGTGELFF. CDR3 sequence (DNA): TGTGCCAGTAGTTTTAGACTAGCGGGCACCGGGGAGCTGTTTTTT. The V and J genes are TRBV19 and TRBJ2-2, with 10 bases identical to TRBD2. CDR1 LNHDA and CDR2 SQIVND come from the germline V gene (reference sequence). This CDR3 has 15 residues. Trimming took 5 bases from V and 4 from J; bases not matched to a gene: 4. Combining the CDR3 with reference TRBV19 and TRBJ2-2 gives the whole variable domain DGGITQSPKYLFRKEGQNVTLSCEQNLNHDAMYWYRQDPGQGLRLIYYSQIVNDFQKGDIAEGYSVSREKKESFPLTVTSAQKNPTAFYLCASSFRLAGTGELFFGEGSRLTVL.

V and J are TRBV14 and TRBJ2-2; D may be TRBD1 (6 bases). This CDR3 is built from 16 residues. V was pared by 3 bases and J by 5 bases, with 16 bases between. The V gene's germline CDR1 is SGHDN and CDR2 FVKESK. Here the CDR3 reads CASSQQPAGATGELFF. The DNA for the CDR3 is TGTGCCAGCAGCCAGCAACCCGCAGGGGCGACCGGGGAGCTGTTTTTT.

With respect to this clone: One end of the junction fails to match germline, which may point to a read error. This sequence joins TRBV4-3 and TRBJ1-2, with 7 positions matching TRBD1. Germline loops: CDR1 LGHNA, CDR2 YSLEER. CDR3 length: 14 residues. The CDR3 DNA sequence: TGCGCCAGCAGCCAAGAACAGGGGTTGGATGCAGGTTTCTTC. It codes for CASSQEQGLDAGFF.

The chain links TRBV19 to TRBJ2-3; 8 bases fit TRBD2. J gave up 0 bases and V 6 bases, and 5 bases lay outside the gene matches. Germline assignment: CDR1 LNHDA and CDR2 SQIVND (reference sequence). The CDR3 runs to 15 residues. CDR3 in DNA: TGTGCCAGTAGACGAACTAGCGGTAGCACAGATACGCAGTATTTT. It encodes CASRRTSGSTDTQYF.

The chain has TRBV30 and TRBJ1-1, with 7 nucleotides matching TRBD1. The V gene's germline CDR1 is GTSNPN and CDR2 SVGIG (reference sequence). V trimming: 4 bases; J trimming: 1 base; junction bases outside the gene matches: 12. The CDR3 consists of 16 residues. The CDR3 protein is CAWTERVTGRNTEAFF. CDR3 DNA: TGTGCCTGGACCGAAAGGGTGACAGGGCGGAACACTGAAGCTTTCTTT.

This chain connects TRBV5-4 to TRBJ1-2, with 7 bases fitting TRBD1. J lost 8 bases, V lost 3 bases, and 16 bases had no gene match. The CDR3 contains 16 residues. CDR1 is SGHNT, CDR2 YYREEE, per germline (reference sequence). Here the CDR3 reads CASSWDRTLTMFGYTF. CDR3 bases: TGTGCCAGCAGCTGGGACAGAACCTTAACTATGTTCGGCTACACCTTC. The variable domain in full, with the rest retrieved from reference TRBV5-4 and TRBJ1-2, is ETGVTQSPTHLIKTRGQQVTLRCSSQSGHNTVSWYQQALGQGPQFIFQYYREEENGRGNFPPRFSGLQFPNYSSELNVNALELDDSALYLCASSWDRTLTMFGYTFGSGTRLTVV.

For this clone: In the same sample, other DNA sequences code for this CDR3. This sequence joins TRBV4-1 and TRBJ2-5, with D maybe TRBD1 (5 bases). The V end was cut by 4 bases, the J end by 4 bases, with 7 bases between. This CDR3 spans 12 amino acids. Germline values: CDR1 MGHRA, CDR2 YSYEKL. The CDR3 DNA follows: TGCGCCAGCAGCCCGCAGGGAGAGACCCAGTACTTC. Residues: CASSPQGETQYF.

The chain combines TRBV11-3 with TRBJ1-6; tentatively, D is TRBD1 (5 bases). The V end lost 5 bases, the J end lost 1 base, and 18 bases lay between the germline ends. CDR3 length: 18 residues. Germline V CDR1 and CDR2: SGHNT, YENEEA. The CDR3 is CASSPGVGVGSYNSPLHF. For the CDR3, the DNA is TGTGCCAGCAGCCCGGGGGTGGGGGTTGGATCCTATAATTCACCCCTCCACTTT. The variable domain in full, completed from reference TRBV11-3 and TRBJ1-6, reads EAGVVQSPRYKIIEKKQPVAFWCNPISGHNTLYWYLQNLGQGPELLIRYENEEAVDDSQLPKDRFSAERLKGVDSTLKIQPAELGDSAVYLCASSPGVGVGSYNSPLHFGNGTRLTVT.

The chain recombines TRBV20-1 with TRBJ2-3, with no clear D. The CDR3 extends over 11 amino acids. Trimming removed 5 bases from V and 6 bases from J, with 9 bases in between. Germline loops: CDR1 DFQATT, CDR2 SNEGSKA (reference sequence). CDR3 sequence reads: CSAGVSDTQYF. CDR3 DNA: TGCAGTGCTGGGGTCTCTGATACGCAGTATTTT.

This clone came up once. V gene TRBV20-1 combines with J gene TRBJ1-4, with D possibly matching TRBD1 (6 bases). Trimming removed 5 bases from V and 7 bases from J, with 8 bases in between. CDR1 is DFQATT, CDR2 SNEGSKA, per germline (reference sequence). There are 11 residues in the CDR3. CDR3 coding DNA: TGCAGTGCTCGCAGGGGTGAAAAACTGTTTTTT. Its protein product is CSARRGEKLFF.

The chain employs TRBV24-1 and TRBJ2-1; 10 bases are shared with TRBD2. The CDR3 sequence is 16 residues long. Per germline, CDR1 KGHDR and CDR2 SFDVKD. V was clipped by 4 bases and J by 7 bases; unmatched bases: 9. The CDR3 DNA follows: TGTGCCACCAGTGACCTCAGCGGGGGGGCTACAAATGAGCAGTTCTTC. This sequence encodes CATSDLSGGATNEQFF.

The rearrangement links TRBV11-3 to TRBJ1-1; 7 bases are shared with TRBD1. Germline V gene sequence: CDR1 SGHNT, CDR2 YENEEA. Unmatched junction bases numbered 12, after V lost 5 bases and J lost 3 bases. CDR3 size: 16 residues. The CDR3 nucleotides are TGTGCCAGCAGCCAGGGGGGTTTCCGGGGAGACACTGAAGCTTTCTTT. Protein: CASSQGGFRGDTEAFF.

V and J are TRBV2 and TRBJ2-7; no definite D call. This CDR3 region has 15 residues. Looked up from germline, CDR1 is SNHLY and CDR2 is FYNNEI. V was pared by 2 bases and J by 4 bases, with 15 bases between. The CDR3 coding sequence is TGTGCCAGCAGTGAACTGGTGGGTTTCGGGTACGAGCAGTACTTC. Translating it yields CASSELVGFGYEQYF.

V and J are TRBV5-6 and TRBJ1-2, with D maybe TRBD1 (5 bases). Germline loops: CDR1 SGHDT, CDR2 YYEEEE. The CDR3 spans 13 residues. Trimming removed 3 bases at V and 6 bases at J, with 12 bases between. CDR3 residues: CASSWGPADGYTF. The CDR3 DNA follows: TGTGCCAGCAGCTGGGGACCTGCGGATGGCTACACCTTC.

This rearrangement joins TRBV6-2 or TRBV6-3 to TRBJ1-6; no reliable D call. This CDR3 is 13 amino acids long. Deletions cut 5 bases from V and 8 bases from J, with 10 bases between. Germline assignment: CDR1 MNHEY and CDR2 SVGEGT. CDR3 sequence reads: CASSLLMDSPLHF. The CDR3 region has the DNA TGTGCCAGCAGTCTCCTCATGGATTCACCCCTCCACTTT.

The rearrangement uses TRBV19 and TRBJ1-2; tentative D call: TRBD1 (6 bases). The CDR3 loop spans 12 amino acids. V lost 3 bases, J lost 8 bases, and 10 bases lay in between. Germline V gene data show CDR1 as LNHDA and CDR2 as SQIVND (reference sequence). The CDR3 DNA sequence: TGTGCCAGTAGTATGGGGGGGCGCGGCTACACCTTC. Its translation: CASSMGGRGYTF.

J is TRBJ2-7 and V is TRBV7-2; TRBD1 agrees at 8 bases. V was pared by 4 bases and J by 1 base, with 6 bases of the junction left unmatched. CDR1 and CDR2 (germline): SGHTA, FQGNSA. This CDR3 contains 15 residues. This chain's CDR3 is CASSSRGTGSYEQYF. The CDR3 DNA reads as TGTGCCAGCAGCTCCCGCGGGACAGGATCCTACGAGCAGTACTTC.

The chain uses TRBV9 and TRBJ1-1, with 11 bases identical to TRBD1. V was pared by 4 bases and J by 2 bases, with 10 bases of the junction left unmatched. Germline V CDR1 and CDR2: SGDLS, YYNGEE. The length of the CDR3 is 17 residues. This chain's CDR3 is CASSPGWGQGENTEAFF. The DNA of the CDR3 is TGTGCCAGCAGCCCGGGGTGGGGACAGGGGGAAAACACTGAAGCTTTCTTT.

The J gene is TRBJ2-7, the V gene TRBV7-9; D call uncertain. V lost 7 bases, J lost 5 bases, and 15 bases lay in between. This CDR3 region has 13 residues. Germline CDR1 is SEHNR and CDR2 is FQNEAQ (reference sequence). The CDR3 sequence: CASNPGPLDEQYF. CDR3 DNA sequence: TGTGCCAGCAACCCGGGTCCATTGGACGAGCAGTACTTC.